This entry lists 20 T cell receptor beta chains sequenced from one sample in a study of CD8 T cells in ankylosing spondylitis. These receptors' targets are unknown. Findings of the study overall: The study identified a TCR beta motif of 7 or 8 highly homologous variants that appeared characteristic of ankylosing spondylitis blood.

TCRdb re-called the 5' RACE reads with MiXCR, one entry per CDR3 protein. The sample has 700,000 to 850,000 distinct CDR3 sequences; 12% are singletons. Sequences were obtained from blood, either unsorted or a sorted T cell fraction (not recorded which). Receptor source: a male donor with ankylosing spondylitis.

This clonotype was seen many times. The genes are TRBV6-1 and TRBJ1-1, with D unresolved. Trimming stripped 7 bases from V and 5 bases from J, with 14 bases between. The CDR3 has 13 amino acids. Germline V gene data show CDR1 as MNHNS and CDR2 as SASEGT. The chain's CDR3 is CASIISLGTEAFF. The DNA for the CDR3 is TGTGCCAGCATCATTAGTCTGGGGACTGAAGCTTTCTTT.

This clonotype was observed a few times. This chain connects TRBV11-2 to TRBJ2-7; 9 bases are shared with TRBD1. CDR3 length: 13 amino acids. After removal of 5 bases from V and 11 bases from J, the junction contained 10 bases not matched to a gene. CDR1 SGHAT and CDR2 FQNNGV come from the germline V gene. DNA of the CDR3: TGTGCCAGCAGCCCGAGCCGGGACAGGGTTAAGTACTTC. Protein: CASSPSRDRVKYF.

CDR3 sequence (DNA): TGTGCCAGCAGATCGGGCGGGAGTGCCTACGAGCAGTACTTC. Protein sequence: CASRSGGSAYEQYF. The chain employs TRBV27 and TRBJ2-7; 7 bases agree with TRBD2. This CDR3 has 14 amino acids. Germline CDR1 reads MNHEY; CDR2 reads SMNVEV (reference sequence). V shed 6 bases and J 2 bases; nucleotides not matched to a gene: 7.

The sample holds a few counts of this clonotype. The V gene is TRBV6-6, the J gene TRBJ2-5; D possibly matches TRBD1 or TRBD2 (5 bases each). Germline V gene lookup returns CDR1 MNHNY and CDR2 SVGAGI (reference sequence). The CDR3 is made up of 12 amino acids. V was shortened by 7 bases and J by 4 bases, with 10 bases between the two germline ends. CDR3 in amino acids: CASTGTAETQYF. The CDR3 DNA sequence: TGTGCCAGCACGGGGACGGCAGAGACCCAGTACTTC.

This clonotype was picked up a small number of times. V is TRBV9 and J is TRBJ2-5, with a weak D call TRBD1 (6 bases). Germline V gene data show CDR1 as SGDLS and CDR2 as YYNGEE. The CDR3 covers 14 residues. Trimming left V 2 bases short and J 0 bases short, with 8 bases between. The CDR3 DNA follows: TGTGCCAGCAGCGTTCGGGACAACCAAGAGACCCAGTACTTC. This encodes CASSVRDNQETQYF. The whole variable domain, filled in from reference TRBV9 and TRBJ2-5, reads DSGVTQTPKHLITATGQRVTLRCSPRSGDLSVYWYQQSLDQGLQFLIQYYNGEERAKGNILERFSAQQFPDLHSELNLSSLELGDSALYFCASSVRDNQETQYFGPGTRLLVL.

The chain has TRBV29-1 and TRBJ2-3, with 7 bases identical to TRBD1. Germline V gives CDR1 SQVTM, CDR2 ANQGSEA. V was clipped by 2 bases and J by 2 bases; unmatched bases: 4. The CDR3 spans 14 residues. DNA of the CDR3: TGCAGCGTTGAAAGACAGGGCCCCACAGATACGCAGTATTTT. Amino acids: CSVERQGPTDTQYF.

The V call is TRBV7-2, the J call TRBJ1-1, with D perhaps matching TRBD1 (5 bases). The CDR3 extends over 14 amino acids. CDR1 is SGHTA, CDR2 FQGNSA, per germline. The ends were cut back, 1 base at V and 4 bases at J, with 10 bases in the middle. This chain's CDR3 is CASSLGSRGTEAFF. The DNA of the CDR3 is TGTGCCAGCAGCTTAGGATCGAGGGGCACTGAAGCTTTCTTT.

This clonotype was counted a few times. The rearrangement links TRBV7-8 to TRBJ2-7, with D perhaps TRBD1 (6 bases). In germline, CDR1 is SGHVS, CDR2 FQNEAQ. The CDR3 has 14 amino acids. With 7 bases removed from V and 1 base from J, the gap between germline ends came to 14 bases. CDR3 sequence: CASIPDRRSYEQYF. In nucleotides, the CDR3 is TGTGCCAGCATCCCGGACAGAAGATCCTACGAGCAGTACTTC.

This chain joins TRBV5-6 and TRBJ1-1; D possibly corresponds to TRBD1 (6 bases). CDR1 is SGHDT and CDR2 is YYEEEE in the germline V gene. The CDR3 length is 17 residues. The V gene lost 1 base and the J gene lost 0 bases, with 16 bases spanning the gap. CDR3 sequence reads: CASSLKGGLFLNTEAFF. CDR3 nucleotide sequence: TGTGCCAGCAGCTTGAAGGGGGGTTTGTTTCTGAACACTGAAGCTTTCTTT.

The sample holds a few counts of this clonotype. CDR3 amino acids: CASSLVGDRVYEQYF. In nucleotides, the CDR3 is TGTGCCAGCAGCTTGGTCGGGGACAGGGTCTACGAGCAGTACTTC. The chain combines TRBV5-6 with TRBJ2-7; 9 nucleotides match TRBD1. Looked up from germline, CDR1 is SGHDT and CDR2 is YYEEEE. The CDR3 is made up of 15 amino acids. Unmatched junction bases numbered 4, after V lost 0 bases and J lost 3 bases.

This clonotype was counted a few times. J is TRBJ2-7 and V is TRBV20-1; no clear D. The length of the CDR3 is 11 residues. Trimming shortened V by 5 bases and J by 6 bases, and 11 bases separated the two germline ends. Germline CDR1 reads DFQATT; CDR2 reads SNEGSKA (reference sequence). CDR3: CSAGDKGEQYF. CDR3 nucleotide sequence: TGCAGTGCTGGCGATAAGGGCGAGCAGTACTTC.

This clonotype appeared many times. The rearrangement links TRBV20-1 to TRBJ1-5; 12 nucleotides agree with TRBD1. The CDR3 extends over 15 amino acids. Germline lookup yields CDR1 DFQATT and CDR2 SNEGSKA (reference sequence). V was pared by 4 bases and J by 7 bases, with 8 bases of the junction left unmatched. Written as DNA, the CDR3 is TGCAGTGCTACCACTTGGGACAGGGGGCAACAGCCCCAGCATTTT. Its protein product is CSATTWDRGQQPQHF.

V usage is TRBV12-3 or TRBV12-4 and J usage is TRBJ1-4; 10 bases are shared with TRBD1. V trimming: 6 bases; J trimming: 10 bases; junction bases outside the gene matches: 5. This CDR3 is 13 amino acids long. CDR3 DNA: TGTGCCAGCAGCTTCTGGACAGGGGGAAAACTGTTTTTT. It encodes CASSFWTGGKLFF.

This rearrangement joins TRBV11-2 to TRBJ2-3, with TRBD1 as a possible D gene (6 bases). Germline V gene sequence: CDR1 SGHAT, CDR2 FQNNGV. V shed 1 base and J shed 7 bases, with 12 bases lying between them. The CDR3 extends over 14 amino acids. CDR3 DNA: TGTGCCAGCAGCTTAGTCGCAGGGGTAAATACGCAGTATTTT. Amino acids: CASSLVAGVNTQYF.

This clonotype was counted ten times or more. The rearrangement uses TRBV29-1 and TRBJ2-3; the match to TRBD1 covers 7 bases. The CDR3 runs to 12 residues. Germline V CDR1 and CDR2: SQVTM, ANQGSEA. V shed 8 bases and J 7 bases; nucleotides not matched to a gene: 9. Here the CDR3 DNA reads TGCAGCATCCGGGACAGAACCTATACGCAGTATTTT. This sequence encodes CSIRDRTYTQYF.

In this sample, this clonotype turned up a few times. The V and J genes are TRBV3-1 and TRBJ1-1, with D tentatively TRBD1 (5 bases). V was cut by 5 bases and J by 8 bases, with 21 bases left in between. The CDR3 is 15 amino acids. Germline V CDR1 and CDR2: LGHDT, YNNKEL (reference sequence). The CDR3 region has the DNA TGTGCCAGCAGCTTCCACAGTGTGGGGCGGGGAGAAGCTTTCTTT. It codes for CASSFHSVGRGEAFF.

This chain connects TRBV7-2 to TRBJ2-3; D perhaps matches TRBD2 (6 bases). The germline V gene has CDR1 SGHTA and CDR2 FQGNSA. This CDR3 is built from 15 residues. V lost 3 bases to trimming and J lost 3 bases, with 13 bases between them. CDR3 DNA: TGTGCCAGCAGCTTCTTAACGGGACTGACAGATACGCAGTATTTT. Residues: CASSFLTGLTDTQYF.

This clonotype was found a few times. The chain recombines TRBV6-5 with TRBJ2-3, with TRBD2 matching over 9 bases. The CDR3 sequence is 16 residues long. Unmatched junction bases numbered 8, after V lost 2 bases and J lost 5 bases. CDR1 and CDR2 from the germline V gene are MNHEY and SVGAGI. Here the CDR3 reads CASSYQIAGAGDTQYF. In DNA, the CDR3 is TGTGCCAGCAGTTACCAAATAGCGGGAGCTGGAGATACGCAGTATTTT.

The table lists this clonotype with a few counts. V and J are TRBV7-2 and TRBJ1-4; 10 nucleotides align to TRBD1. The CDR3 has 16 amino acids. CDR1 and CDR2 from the germline V gene are SGHTA and FQGNSA. The trim removed 1 base at V and 7 bases at J, leaving 6 bases unmatched. The CDR3 sequence is CASSLGYGTGVEKLFF. In nucleotides, the CDR3 is TGTGCCAGCAGCTTAGGATACGGGACAGGGGTTGAAAAACTGTTTTTT. The full variable domain, its missing parts supplied by reference TRBV7-2 and TRBJ1-4, is GAGVSQSPSNKVTEKGKDVELRCDPISGHTALYWYRQSLGQGLEFLIYFQGNSAPDKSGLPSDRFSAERTGGSVSTLTIQRTQQEDSAVYLCASSLGYGTGVEKLFFGSGTQLSVL.

The chain employs TRBV6-2 or TRBV6-3 and TRBJ2-5, with D unclear. Trimming stripped 9 bases from V and 0 bases from J, with 8 bases between. Per germline, CDR1 MNHEY and CDR2 SVGEGT. This CDR3 region has 12 residues. The CDR3, as DNA: TGTGCCAGTGGTAGGAACCAAGAGACCCAGTACTTC. This codes for CASGRNQETQYF.